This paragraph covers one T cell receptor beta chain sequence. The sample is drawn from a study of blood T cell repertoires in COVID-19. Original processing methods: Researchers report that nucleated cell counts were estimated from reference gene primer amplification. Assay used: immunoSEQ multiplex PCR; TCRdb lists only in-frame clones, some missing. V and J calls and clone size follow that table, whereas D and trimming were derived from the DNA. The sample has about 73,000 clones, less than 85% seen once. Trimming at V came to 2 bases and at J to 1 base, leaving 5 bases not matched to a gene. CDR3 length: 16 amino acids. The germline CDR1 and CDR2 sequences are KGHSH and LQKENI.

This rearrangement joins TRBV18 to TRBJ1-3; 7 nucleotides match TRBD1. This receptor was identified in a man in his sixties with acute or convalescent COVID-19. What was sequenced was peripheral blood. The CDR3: CASSPTTGRSGNTIYF. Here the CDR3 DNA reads TGTGCCAGCTCACCAACGACAGGGAGGTCTGGAAACACCATATATTTT.